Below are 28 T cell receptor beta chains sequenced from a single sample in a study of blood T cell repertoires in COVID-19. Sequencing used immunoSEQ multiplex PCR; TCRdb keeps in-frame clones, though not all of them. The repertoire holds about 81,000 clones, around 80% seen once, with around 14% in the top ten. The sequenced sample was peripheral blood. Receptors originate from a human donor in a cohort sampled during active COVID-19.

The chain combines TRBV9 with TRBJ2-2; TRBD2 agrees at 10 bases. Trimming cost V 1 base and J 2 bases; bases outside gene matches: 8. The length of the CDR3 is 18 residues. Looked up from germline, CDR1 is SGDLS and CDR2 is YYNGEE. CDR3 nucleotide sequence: TGTGCCAGCAGCGTACCCCTAGCGGGGGACGTTAACACCGGGGAGCTGTTTTTT. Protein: CASSVPLAGDVNTGELFF.

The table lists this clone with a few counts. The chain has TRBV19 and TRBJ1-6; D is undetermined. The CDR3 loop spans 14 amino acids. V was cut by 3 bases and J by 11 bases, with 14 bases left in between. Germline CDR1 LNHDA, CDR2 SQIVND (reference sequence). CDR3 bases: TGTGCCAGTAGTATCATGGAGGGTTATACACCCCTCCACTTT. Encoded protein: CASSIMEGYTPLHF. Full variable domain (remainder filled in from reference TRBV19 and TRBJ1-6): DGGITQSPKYLFRKEGQNVTLSCEQNLNHDAMYWYRQDPGQGLRLIYYSQIVNDFQKGDIAEGYSVSREKKESFPLTVTSAQKNPTAFYLCASSIMEGYTPLHFGNGTRLTVT.

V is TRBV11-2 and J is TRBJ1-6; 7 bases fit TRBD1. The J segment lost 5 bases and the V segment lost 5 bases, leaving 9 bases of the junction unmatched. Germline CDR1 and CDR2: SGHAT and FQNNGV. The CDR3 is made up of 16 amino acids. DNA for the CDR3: TGTGCCAGCAGCCGGGGACAGACCTTAAATAATTCACCCCTCCACTTT. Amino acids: CASSRGQTLNNSPLHF. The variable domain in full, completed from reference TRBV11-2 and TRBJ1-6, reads EAGVAQSPRYKIIEKRQSVAFWCNPISGHATLYWYQQILGQGPKLLIQFQNNGVVDDSQLPKDRFSAERLKGVDSTLKIQPAKLEDSAVYLCASSRGQTLNNSPLHFGNGTRLTVT.

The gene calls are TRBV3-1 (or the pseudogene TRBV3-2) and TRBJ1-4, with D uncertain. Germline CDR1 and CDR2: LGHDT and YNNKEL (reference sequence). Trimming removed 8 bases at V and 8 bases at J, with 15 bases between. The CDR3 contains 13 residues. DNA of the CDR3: TGTGCCAGCCAAGGCGGGGTCGAGGAAAAACTGTTTTTT. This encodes CASQGGVEEKLFF.

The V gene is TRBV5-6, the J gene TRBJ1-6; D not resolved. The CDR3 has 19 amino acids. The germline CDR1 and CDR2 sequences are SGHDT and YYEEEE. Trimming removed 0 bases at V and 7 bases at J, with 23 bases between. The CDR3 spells CASSLARSRSGVGNSPLHF. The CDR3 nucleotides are TGTGCCAGCAGCTTGGCCAGAAGCCGTTCCGGGGTAGGAAATTCACCCCTCCACTTT. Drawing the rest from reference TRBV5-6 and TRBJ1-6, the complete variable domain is DAGVTQSPTHLIKTRGQQVTLRCSPKSGHDTVSWYQQALGQGPQFIFQYYEEEERQRGNFPDRFSGHQFPNYSSELNVNALLLGDSALYLCASSLARSRSGVGNSPLHFGNGTRLTVT.

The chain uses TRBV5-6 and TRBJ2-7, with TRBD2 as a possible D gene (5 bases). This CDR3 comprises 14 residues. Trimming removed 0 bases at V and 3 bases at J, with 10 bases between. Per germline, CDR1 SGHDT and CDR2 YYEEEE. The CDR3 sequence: CASSLATGFYEQYF. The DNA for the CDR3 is TGTGCCAGCAGCTTGGCCACGGGGTTCTACGAGCAGTACTTC. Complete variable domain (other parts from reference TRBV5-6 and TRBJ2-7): DAGVTQSPTHLIKTRGQQVTLRCSPKSGHDTVSWYQQALGQGPQFIFQYYEEEERQRGNFPDRFSGHQFPNYSSELNVNALLLGDSALYLCASSLATGFYEQYFGPGTRLTVT.

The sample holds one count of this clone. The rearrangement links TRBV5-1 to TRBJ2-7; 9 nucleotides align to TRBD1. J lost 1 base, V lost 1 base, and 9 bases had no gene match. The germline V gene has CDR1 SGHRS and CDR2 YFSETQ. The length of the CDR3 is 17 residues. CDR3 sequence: CASSLISDRGHSYEQYF. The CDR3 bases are TGCGCCAGCAGCTTGATTTCGGACAGGGGCCATTCCTACGAGCAGTACTTC.

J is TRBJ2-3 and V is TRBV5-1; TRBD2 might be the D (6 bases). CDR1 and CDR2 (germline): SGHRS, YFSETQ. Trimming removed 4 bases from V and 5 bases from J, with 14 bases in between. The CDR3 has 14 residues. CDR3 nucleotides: TGCGCCAGCAGCCTGGGCGGGGTGGTAGATACGCAGTATTTT. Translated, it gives CASSLGGVVDTQYF. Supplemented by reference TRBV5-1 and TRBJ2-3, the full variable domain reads KAGVTQTPRYLIKTRGQQVTLSCSPISGHRSVSWYQQTPGQGLQFLFEYFSETQRNKGNFPGRFSGRQFSNSRSEMNVSTLELGDSALYLCASSLGGVVDTQYFGPGTRLTVL.

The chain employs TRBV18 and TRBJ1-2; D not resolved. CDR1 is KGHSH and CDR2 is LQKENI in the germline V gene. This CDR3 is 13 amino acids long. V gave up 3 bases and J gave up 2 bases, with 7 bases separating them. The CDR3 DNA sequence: TGTGCCAGCTCACCCGAGATAAACTATGGCTACACCTTC. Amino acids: CASSPEINYGYTF.

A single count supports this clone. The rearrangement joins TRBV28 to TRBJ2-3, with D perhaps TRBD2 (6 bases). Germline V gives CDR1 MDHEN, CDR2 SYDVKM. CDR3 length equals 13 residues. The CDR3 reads CAAGSTSTDTQYF. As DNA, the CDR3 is TGTGCGGCGGGGAGCACTAGCACAGATACGCAGTATTTT.

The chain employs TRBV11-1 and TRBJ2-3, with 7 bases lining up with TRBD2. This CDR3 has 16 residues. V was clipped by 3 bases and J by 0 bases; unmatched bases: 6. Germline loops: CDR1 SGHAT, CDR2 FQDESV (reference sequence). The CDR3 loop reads CASSLLAVPSTDTQYF. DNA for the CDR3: TGTGCCAGCAGCTTGCTAGCGGTCCCTAGCACAGATACGCAGTATTTT.

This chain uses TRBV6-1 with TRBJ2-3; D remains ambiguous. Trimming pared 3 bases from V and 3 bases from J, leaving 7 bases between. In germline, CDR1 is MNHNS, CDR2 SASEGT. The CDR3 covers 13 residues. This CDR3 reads CASSDPLTDTQYF. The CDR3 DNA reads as TGTGCCAGCAGTGACCCCCTGACAGATACGCAGTATTTT.

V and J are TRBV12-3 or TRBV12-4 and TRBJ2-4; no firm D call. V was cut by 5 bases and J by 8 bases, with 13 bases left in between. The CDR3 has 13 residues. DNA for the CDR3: TGTGCCAGCAGTCCGTGGCGCGGAGACATTCAGTACTTC. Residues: CASSPWRGDIQYF.

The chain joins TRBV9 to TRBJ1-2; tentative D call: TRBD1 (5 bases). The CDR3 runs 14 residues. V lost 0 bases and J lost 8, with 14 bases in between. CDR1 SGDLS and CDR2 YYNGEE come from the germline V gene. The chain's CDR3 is CASSVGKGAEGYTF. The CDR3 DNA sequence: TGTGCCAGCAGCGTAGGTAAAGGGGCAGAGGGCTACACCTTC.

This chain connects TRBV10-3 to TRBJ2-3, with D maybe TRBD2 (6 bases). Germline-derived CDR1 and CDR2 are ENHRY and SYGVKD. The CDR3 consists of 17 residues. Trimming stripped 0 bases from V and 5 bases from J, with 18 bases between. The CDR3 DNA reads TGTGCCATCAGTGAGTCTGTTCTCGGGGGATCGGGAGATACGCAGTATTTT. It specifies CAISESVLGGSGDTQYF.

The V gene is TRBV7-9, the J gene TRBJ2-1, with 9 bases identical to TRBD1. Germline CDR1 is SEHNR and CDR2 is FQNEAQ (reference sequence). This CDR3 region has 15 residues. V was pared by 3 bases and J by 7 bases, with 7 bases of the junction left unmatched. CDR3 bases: TGTGCCAGCAGCTTGGGACAGGGAGTTGGTAATGAGCAGTTCTTC. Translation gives CASSLGQGVGNEQFF.

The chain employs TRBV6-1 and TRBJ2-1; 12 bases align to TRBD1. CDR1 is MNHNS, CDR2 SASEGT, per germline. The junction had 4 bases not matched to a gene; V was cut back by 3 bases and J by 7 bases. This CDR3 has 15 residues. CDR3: CASSDRDRGRNEQFF. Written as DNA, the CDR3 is TGTGCCAGCAGTGATCGGGACAGGGGGCGGAATGAGCAGTTCTTC.

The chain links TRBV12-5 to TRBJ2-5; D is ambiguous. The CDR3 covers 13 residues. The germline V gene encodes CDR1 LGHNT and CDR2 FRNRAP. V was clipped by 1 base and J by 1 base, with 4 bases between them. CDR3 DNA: TGTGCTAGTGGTTTGGGACTCCAAGAGACCCAGTACTTC. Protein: CASGLGLQETQYF.

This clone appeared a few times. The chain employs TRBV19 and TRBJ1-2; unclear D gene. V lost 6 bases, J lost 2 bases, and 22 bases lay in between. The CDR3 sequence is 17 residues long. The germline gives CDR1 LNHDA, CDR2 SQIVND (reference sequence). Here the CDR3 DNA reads TGTGCCAGTAGACGGAGGACGGGGAATTTCATGAACTATGGCTACACCTTC. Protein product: CASRRRTGNFMNYGYTF. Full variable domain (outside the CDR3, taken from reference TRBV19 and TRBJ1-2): DGGITQSPKYLFRKEGQNVTLSCEQNLNHDAMYWYRQDPGQGLRLIYYSQIVNDFQKGDIAEGYSVSREKKESFPLTVTSAQKNPTAFYLCASRRRTGNFMNYGYTFGSGTRLTVV.

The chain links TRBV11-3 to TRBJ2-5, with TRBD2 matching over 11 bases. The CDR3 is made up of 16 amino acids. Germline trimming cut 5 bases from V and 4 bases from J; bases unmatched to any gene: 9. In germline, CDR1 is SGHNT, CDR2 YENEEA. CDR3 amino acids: CASSPAPSGGRETQYF. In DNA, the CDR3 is TGTGCCAGCAGCCCCGCGCCTAGCGGGGGGCGAGAGACCCAGTACTTC.

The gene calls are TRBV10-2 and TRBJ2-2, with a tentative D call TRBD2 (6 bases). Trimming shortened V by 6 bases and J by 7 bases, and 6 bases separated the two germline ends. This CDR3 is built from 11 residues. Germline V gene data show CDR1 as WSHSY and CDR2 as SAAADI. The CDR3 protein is CASRGGGELFF. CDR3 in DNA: TGCGCCAGCAGGGGAGGCGGGGAGCTGTTTTTT.

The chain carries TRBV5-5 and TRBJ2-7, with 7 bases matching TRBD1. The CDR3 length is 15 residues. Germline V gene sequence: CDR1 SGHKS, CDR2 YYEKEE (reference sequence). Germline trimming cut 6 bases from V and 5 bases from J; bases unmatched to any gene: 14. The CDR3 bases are TGTGCCAGCACACTTTGGACAGGTCAGTCCCACGAGCAGTACTTC. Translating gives CASTLWTGQSHEQYF. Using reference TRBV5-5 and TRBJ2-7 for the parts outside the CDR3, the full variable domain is DAGVTQSPTHLIKTRGQQVTLRCSPISGHKSVSWYQQVLGQGPQFIFQYYEKEERGRGNFPDRFSARQFPNYSSELNVNALLLGDSALYLCASTLWTGQSHEQYFGPGTRLTVT.

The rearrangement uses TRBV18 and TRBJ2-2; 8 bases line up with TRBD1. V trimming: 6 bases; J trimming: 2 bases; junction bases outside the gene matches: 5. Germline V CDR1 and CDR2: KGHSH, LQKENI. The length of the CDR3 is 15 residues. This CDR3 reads CASSLGQGNTGELFF. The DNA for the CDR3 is TGTGCCAGCTCCCTCGGACAGGGCAACACCGGGGAGCTGTTTTTT.

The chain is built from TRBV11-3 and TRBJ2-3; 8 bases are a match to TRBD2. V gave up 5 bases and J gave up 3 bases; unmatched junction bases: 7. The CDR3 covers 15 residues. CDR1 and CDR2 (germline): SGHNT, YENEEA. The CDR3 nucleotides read TGTGCCAGCAGCCCTGGGCAGCGGGAGACAGATACGCAGTATTTT. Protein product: CASSPGQRETDTQYF. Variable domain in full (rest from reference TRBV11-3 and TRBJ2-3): EAGVVQSPRYKIIEKKQPVAFWCNPISGHNTLYWYLQNLGQGPELLIRYENEEAVDDSQLPKDRFSAERLKGVDSTLKIQPAELGDSAVYLCASSPGQRETDTQYFGPGTRLTVL.

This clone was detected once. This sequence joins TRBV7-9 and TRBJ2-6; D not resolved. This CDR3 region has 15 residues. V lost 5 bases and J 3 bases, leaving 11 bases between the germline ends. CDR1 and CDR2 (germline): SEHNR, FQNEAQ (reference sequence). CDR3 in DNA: TGTGCCAGCAGCCTAAACAGTTTTGGGGCCAACGTCCTGACTTTC. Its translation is CASSLNSFGANVLTF.

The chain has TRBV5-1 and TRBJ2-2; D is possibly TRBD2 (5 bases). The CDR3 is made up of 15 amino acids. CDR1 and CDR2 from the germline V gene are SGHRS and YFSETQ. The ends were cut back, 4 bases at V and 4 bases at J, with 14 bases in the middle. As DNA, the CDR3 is TGCGCCAGCAGCGTCGCGCTCGAGGGCACCGGGGAGCTGTTTTTT. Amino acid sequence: CASSVALEGTGELFF.

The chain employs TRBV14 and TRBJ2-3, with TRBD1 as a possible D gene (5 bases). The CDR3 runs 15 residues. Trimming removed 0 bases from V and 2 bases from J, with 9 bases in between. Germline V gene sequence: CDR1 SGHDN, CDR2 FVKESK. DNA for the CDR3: TGTGCCAGCAGCCAAGAGATGGGGCACACAGATACGCAGTATTTT. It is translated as CASSQEMGHTDTQYF.

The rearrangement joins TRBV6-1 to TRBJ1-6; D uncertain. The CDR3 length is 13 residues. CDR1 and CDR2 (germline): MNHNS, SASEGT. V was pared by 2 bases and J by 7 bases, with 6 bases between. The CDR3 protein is CASSESGNSPLHF. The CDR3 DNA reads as TGTGCCAGCAGTGAATCCGGGAATTCACCCCTCCACTTT.